This T cell receptor (beta chain) originates from a study of blood T cell repertoires in COVID-19. Assay: immunoSEQ multiplex PCR; the TCRdb copy retains only in-frame clones and omits some. The sample has 430,000 or so clones; 70% to 90% are singletons. With V trimmed by 5 bases and J by 8 bases, 11 bases remained unmatched. This CDR3 region has 15 residues. Germline-derived CDR1 and CDR2 are MNHEY and SMNVEV (reference sequence). This clone was seen once. The chain has TRBV27 and TRBJ1-4, with 7 bases matching TRBD1. This receptor was identified in a young woman who had been exposed to COVID-19. Sequencing was done on a sample of PBMCs or T cells enriched from blood (not recorded which). CDR3 nucleotide sequence: TGTGCCAGCAGTCCCCAGACAGGGAGGCGCGAAAAACTGTTTTTT. Residues: CASSPQTGRREKLFF. The variable domain in full, with the rest retrieved from reference TRBV27 and TRBJ1-4, is EAQVTQNPRYLITVTGKKLTVTCSQNMNHEYMSWYRQDPGLGLRQIYYSMNVEVTDKGDVPEGYKVSRKEKRNFPLILESPSPNQTSLYFCASSPQTGRREKLFFGSGTQLSVL.